The clone carrying this T cell receptor beta chain was counted between two and nine times. Its target is not known. V was trimmed by 1 base and J by 7 bases, leaving 12 bases between them. CDR3 length equals 15 residues. Germline-derived CDR1 and CDR2 are SGHRS and YFSETQ. As to time point: blood 2 weeks post-SBRT. The treatment was: 15 Gy SBRT to primary tumor, nephrectomy 4 weeks later. Radiation-treated patients gave blood at baseline, week 2 and week 4. Produced via immunoSEQ multiplex PCR; TCRdb's table is partial and in-frame only. In the table there are 100,000 to 150,000 clones, over 75% of which are singletons. The data derive from a study of radiation and T cells in renal cell carcinoma. Study outcomes and limitations: From baseline, blood top tumor clonotypes peaked at 2 weeks post-radiation.

The chain joins TRBV5-1 to TRBJ1-6; D gene uncertain. The sample in question was blood, obtained from a patient whose treatment included radiotherapy and nephrectomy. The receptor comes from a man aged 50 or older with renal cell carcinoma. The CDR3 here is CASSLYPTANSPLHF. The CDR3 DNA is TGCGCCAGCAGCTTGTACCCCACAGCCAATTCACCCCTCCACTTT.